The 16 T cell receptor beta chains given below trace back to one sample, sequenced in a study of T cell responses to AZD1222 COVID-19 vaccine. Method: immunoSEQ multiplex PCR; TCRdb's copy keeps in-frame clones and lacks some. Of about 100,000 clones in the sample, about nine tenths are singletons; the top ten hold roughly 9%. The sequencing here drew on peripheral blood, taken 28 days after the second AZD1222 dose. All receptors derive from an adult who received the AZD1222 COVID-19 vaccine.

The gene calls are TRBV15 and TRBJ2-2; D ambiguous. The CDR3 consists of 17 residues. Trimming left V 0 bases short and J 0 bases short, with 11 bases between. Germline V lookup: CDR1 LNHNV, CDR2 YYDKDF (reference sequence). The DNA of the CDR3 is TGTGCCACCAGCAGAGATCAGTCGGCGGCGAACACCGGGGAGCTGTTTTTT. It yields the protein CATSRDQSAANTGELFF.

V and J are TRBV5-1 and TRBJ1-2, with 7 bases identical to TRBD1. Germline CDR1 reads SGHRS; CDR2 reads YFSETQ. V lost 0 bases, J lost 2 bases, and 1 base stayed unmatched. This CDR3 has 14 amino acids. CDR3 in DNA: TGCGCCAGCAGCTTGGGGGACAGAAACTATGGCTACACCTTC. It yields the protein CASSLGDRNYGYTF.

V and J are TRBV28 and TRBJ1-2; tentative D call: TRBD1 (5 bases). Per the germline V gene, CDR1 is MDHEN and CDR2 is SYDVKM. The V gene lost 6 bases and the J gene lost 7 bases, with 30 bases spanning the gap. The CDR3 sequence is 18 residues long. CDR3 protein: CASRYSTRPGQGDGGYTF. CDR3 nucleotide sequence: TGTGCCAGCAGATATTCCACACGTCCCGGCCAGGGTGATGGTGGCTACACCTTC.

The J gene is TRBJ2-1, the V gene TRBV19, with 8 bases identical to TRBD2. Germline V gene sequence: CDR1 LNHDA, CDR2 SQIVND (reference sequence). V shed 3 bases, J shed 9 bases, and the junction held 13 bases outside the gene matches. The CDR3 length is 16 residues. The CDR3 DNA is TGTGCCAGTAGTATTTTCGGGGGGGATGGGGGCGGTGAGCAGTTCTTC. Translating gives CASSIFGGDGGGEQFF.

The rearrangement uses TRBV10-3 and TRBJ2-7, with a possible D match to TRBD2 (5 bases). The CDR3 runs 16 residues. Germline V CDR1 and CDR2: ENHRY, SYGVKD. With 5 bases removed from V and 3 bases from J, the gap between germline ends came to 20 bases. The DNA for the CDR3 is TGTGCCATCAGTACCCACTCCGCGGCTAGCTACTACGAGCAGTACTTC. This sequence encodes CAISTHSAASYYEQYF.

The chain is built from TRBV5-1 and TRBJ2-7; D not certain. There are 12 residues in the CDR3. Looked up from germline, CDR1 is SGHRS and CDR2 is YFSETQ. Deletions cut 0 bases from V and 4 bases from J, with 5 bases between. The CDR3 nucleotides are TGCGCCAGCAGCTTGGGGCGGTACGAGCAGTACTTC. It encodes CASSLGRYEQYF.

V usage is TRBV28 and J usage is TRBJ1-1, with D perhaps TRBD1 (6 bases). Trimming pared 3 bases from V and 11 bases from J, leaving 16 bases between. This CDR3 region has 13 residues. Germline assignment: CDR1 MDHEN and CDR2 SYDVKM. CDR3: CASSFSPGERAFF. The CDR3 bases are TGTGCCAGCAGTTTCTCCCCAGGGGAGAGGGCTTTCTTT.

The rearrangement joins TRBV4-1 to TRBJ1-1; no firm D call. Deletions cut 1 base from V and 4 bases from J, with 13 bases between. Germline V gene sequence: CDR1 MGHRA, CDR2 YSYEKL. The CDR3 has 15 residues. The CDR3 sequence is CASSQVGSGSTEAFF. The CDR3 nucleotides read TGCGCCAGCAGCCAAGTGGGTTCCGGGAGCACTGAAGCTTTCTTT.

The CDR3 here is CASSLTPNTEAFF. The CDR3 nucleotides read TGTGCCAGTAGTTTAACACCAAACACTGAAGCTTTCTTT. The rearrangement uses TRBV19 and TRBJ1-1; D gene unclear. The germline CDR1 and CDR2 sequences are LNHDA and SQIVND (reference sequence). The CDR3 loop spans 13 amino acids. V was pared by 5 bases and J by 2 bases, with 9 bases between. Combining the CDR3 with reference TRBV19 and TRBJ1-1 gives the whole variable domain DGGITQSPKYLFRKEGQNVTLSCEQNLNHDAMYWYRQDPGQGLRLIYYSQIVNDFQKGDIAEGYSVSREKKESFPLTVTSAQKNPTAFYLCASSLTPNTEAFFGQGTRLTVV.

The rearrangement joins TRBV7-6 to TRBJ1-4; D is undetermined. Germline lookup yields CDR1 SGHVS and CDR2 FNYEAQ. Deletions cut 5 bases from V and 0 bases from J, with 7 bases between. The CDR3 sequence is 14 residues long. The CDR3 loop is CASSLDATNEKLFF. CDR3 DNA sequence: TGTGCCAGCAGCCTAGATGCAACTAATGAAAAACTGTTTTTT.

This CDR3 is CASSQDGGTANSPLHF. CDR3 bases: TGCGCCAGCAGCCAAGATGGGGGGACAGCTAATTCACCCCTCCACTTT. The genes are TRBV4-1 and TRBJ1-6, with TRBD1 identical over 7 bases. This CDR3 is 16 amino acids long. The V gene's germline CDR1 is MGHRA and CDR2 YSYEKL. The ends lost 0 bases at V and 6 bases at J; junction bases unmatched: 5.

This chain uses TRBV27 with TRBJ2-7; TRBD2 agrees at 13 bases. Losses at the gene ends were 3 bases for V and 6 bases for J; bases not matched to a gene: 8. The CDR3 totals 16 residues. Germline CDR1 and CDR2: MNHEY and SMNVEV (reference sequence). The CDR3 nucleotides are TGTGCCAGCAGTTTGGGGGAACTAGCGGGAGGGAGCGAGCAGTACTTC. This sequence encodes CASSLGELAGGSEQYF.

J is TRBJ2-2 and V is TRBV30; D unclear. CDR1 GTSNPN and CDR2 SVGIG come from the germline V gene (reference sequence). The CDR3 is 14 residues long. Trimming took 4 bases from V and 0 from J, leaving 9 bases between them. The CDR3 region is CAWNDGTNTGELFF. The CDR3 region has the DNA TGTGCCTGGAACGACGGAACGAACACCGGGGAGCTGTTTTTT.

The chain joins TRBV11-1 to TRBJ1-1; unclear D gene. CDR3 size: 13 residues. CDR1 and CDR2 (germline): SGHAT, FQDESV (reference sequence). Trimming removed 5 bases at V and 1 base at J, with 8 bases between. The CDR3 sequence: CASSPPWNTEAFF. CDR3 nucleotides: TGTGCCAGCAGCCCCCCGTGGAACACTGAAGCTTTCTTT.

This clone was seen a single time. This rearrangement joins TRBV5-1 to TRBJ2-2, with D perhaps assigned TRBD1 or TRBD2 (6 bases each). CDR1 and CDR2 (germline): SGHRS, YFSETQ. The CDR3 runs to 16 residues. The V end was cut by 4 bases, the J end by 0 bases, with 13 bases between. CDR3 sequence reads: CASSPRGPANTGELFF. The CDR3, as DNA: TGCGCCAGCAGCCCCCGGGGGCCCGCGAACACCGGGGAGCTGTTTTTT.

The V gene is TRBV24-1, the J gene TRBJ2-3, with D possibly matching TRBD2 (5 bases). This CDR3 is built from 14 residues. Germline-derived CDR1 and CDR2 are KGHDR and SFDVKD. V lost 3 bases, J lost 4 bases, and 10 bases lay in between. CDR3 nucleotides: TGTGCCACCAGTGATGAGGGTAGCGCAGATACGCAGTATTTT. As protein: CATSDEGSADTQYF.